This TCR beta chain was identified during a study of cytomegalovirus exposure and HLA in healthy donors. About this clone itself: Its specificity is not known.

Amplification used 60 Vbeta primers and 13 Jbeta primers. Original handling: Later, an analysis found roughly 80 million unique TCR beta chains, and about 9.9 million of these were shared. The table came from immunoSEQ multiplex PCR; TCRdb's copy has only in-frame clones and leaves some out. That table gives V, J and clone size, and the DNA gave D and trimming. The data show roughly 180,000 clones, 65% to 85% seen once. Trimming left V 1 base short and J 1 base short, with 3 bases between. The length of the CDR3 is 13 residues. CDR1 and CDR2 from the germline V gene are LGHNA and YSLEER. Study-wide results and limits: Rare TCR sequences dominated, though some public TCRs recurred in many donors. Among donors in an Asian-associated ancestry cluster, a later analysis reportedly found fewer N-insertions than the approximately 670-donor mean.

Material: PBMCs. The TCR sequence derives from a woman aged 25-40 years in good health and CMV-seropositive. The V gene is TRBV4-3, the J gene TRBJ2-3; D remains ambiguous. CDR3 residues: CASSQAGTDTQYF. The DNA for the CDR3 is TGCGCCAGCAGCCAAGCGGGCACAGATACGCAGTATTTT.